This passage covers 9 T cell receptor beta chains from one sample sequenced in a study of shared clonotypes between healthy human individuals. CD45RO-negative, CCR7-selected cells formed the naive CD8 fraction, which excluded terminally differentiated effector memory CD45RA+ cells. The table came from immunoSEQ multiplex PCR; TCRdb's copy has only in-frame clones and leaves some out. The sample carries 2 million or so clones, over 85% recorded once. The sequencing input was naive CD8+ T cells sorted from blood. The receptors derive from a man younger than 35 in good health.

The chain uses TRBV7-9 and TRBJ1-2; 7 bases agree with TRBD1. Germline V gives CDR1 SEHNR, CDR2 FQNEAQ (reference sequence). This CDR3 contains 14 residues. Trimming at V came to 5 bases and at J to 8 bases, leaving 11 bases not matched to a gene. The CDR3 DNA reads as TGTGCCAGCAGCCCAGGGACAGCCCCTCGGGGCTACACCTTC. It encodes CASSPGTAPRGYTF.

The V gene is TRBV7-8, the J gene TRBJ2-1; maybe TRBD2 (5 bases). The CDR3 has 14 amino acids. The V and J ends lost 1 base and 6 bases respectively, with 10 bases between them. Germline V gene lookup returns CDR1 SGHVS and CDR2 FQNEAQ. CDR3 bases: TGTGCCAGCAGCTTAGGAAATGAGGGCAATGAGCAGTTCTTC. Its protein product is CASSLGNEGNEQFF.

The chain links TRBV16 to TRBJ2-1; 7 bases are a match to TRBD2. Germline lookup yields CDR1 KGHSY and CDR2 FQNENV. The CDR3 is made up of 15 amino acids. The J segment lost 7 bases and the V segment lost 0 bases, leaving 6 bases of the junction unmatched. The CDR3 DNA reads TGTGCCAGCAGCCAATCGGTAGCGGGCCAGAATGAGCAGTTCTTC. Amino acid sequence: CASSQSVAGQNEQFF.

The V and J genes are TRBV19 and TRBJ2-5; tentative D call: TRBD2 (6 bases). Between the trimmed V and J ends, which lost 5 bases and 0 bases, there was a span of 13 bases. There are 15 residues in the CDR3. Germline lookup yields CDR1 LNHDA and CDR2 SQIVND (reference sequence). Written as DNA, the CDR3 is TGTGCCAGTAGTGGTCTAGCGACGTACCAAGAGACCCAGTACTTC. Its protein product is CASSGLATYQETQYF.

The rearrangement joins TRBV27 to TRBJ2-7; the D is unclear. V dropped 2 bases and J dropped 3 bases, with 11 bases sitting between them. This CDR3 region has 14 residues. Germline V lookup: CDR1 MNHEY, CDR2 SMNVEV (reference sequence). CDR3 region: CASSLGVGYYEQYF. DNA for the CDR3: TGTGCCAGCAGTTTAGGCGTCGGATACTACGAGCAGTACTTC.

This CDR3 reads CASSEYTIYEQYF. The CDR3 nucleotides read TGTGCCAGCAGTGAATATACCATCTACGAGCAGTACTTC. This chain links TRBV6-1 with TRBJ2-7; D gene ambiguous. V lost 2 bases to trimming and J lost 3 bases, with 8 bases between them. The germline CDR1 and CDR2 sequences are MNHNS and SASEGT. CDR3 length: 13 amino acids.

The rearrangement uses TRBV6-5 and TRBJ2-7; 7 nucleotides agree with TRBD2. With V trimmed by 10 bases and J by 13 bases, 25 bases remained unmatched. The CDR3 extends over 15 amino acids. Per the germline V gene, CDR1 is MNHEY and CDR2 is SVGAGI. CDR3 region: CATPGGTSGTTSLYF. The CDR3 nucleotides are TGTGCCACCCCCGGCGGGACGTCGGGGACTACGAGCCTTTACTTC.

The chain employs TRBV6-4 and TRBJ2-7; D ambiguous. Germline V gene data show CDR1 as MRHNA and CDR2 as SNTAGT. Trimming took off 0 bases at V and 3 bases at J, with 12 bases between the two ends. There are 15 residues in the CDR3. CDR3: CASSDSRALDYEQYF. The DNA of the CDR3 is TGTGCCAGCAGTGACTCTAGGGCTTTAGACTACGAGCAGTACTTC.

CDR3 region: CASSIGSGSYTGELFF. CDR3 DNA: TGTGCCAGTAGTATCGGTAGCGGGAGCTACACCGGGGAGCTGTTTTTT. The chain carries TRBV19 and TRBJ2-2, with 9 bases matching TRBD2. Germline trimming cut 3 bases from V and 3 bases from J; bases unmatched to any gene: 5. This CDR3 is built from 16 residues. The germline CDR1 and CDR2 sequences are LNHDA and SQIVND (reference sequence). Full variable domain (outside the CDR3, taken from reference TRBV19 and TRBJ2-2): DGGITQSPKYLFRKEGQNVTLSCEQNLNHDAMYWYRQDPGQGLRLIYYSQIVNDFQKGDIAEGYSVSREKKESFPLTVTSAQKNPTAFYLCASSIGSGSYTGELFFGEGSRLTVL.